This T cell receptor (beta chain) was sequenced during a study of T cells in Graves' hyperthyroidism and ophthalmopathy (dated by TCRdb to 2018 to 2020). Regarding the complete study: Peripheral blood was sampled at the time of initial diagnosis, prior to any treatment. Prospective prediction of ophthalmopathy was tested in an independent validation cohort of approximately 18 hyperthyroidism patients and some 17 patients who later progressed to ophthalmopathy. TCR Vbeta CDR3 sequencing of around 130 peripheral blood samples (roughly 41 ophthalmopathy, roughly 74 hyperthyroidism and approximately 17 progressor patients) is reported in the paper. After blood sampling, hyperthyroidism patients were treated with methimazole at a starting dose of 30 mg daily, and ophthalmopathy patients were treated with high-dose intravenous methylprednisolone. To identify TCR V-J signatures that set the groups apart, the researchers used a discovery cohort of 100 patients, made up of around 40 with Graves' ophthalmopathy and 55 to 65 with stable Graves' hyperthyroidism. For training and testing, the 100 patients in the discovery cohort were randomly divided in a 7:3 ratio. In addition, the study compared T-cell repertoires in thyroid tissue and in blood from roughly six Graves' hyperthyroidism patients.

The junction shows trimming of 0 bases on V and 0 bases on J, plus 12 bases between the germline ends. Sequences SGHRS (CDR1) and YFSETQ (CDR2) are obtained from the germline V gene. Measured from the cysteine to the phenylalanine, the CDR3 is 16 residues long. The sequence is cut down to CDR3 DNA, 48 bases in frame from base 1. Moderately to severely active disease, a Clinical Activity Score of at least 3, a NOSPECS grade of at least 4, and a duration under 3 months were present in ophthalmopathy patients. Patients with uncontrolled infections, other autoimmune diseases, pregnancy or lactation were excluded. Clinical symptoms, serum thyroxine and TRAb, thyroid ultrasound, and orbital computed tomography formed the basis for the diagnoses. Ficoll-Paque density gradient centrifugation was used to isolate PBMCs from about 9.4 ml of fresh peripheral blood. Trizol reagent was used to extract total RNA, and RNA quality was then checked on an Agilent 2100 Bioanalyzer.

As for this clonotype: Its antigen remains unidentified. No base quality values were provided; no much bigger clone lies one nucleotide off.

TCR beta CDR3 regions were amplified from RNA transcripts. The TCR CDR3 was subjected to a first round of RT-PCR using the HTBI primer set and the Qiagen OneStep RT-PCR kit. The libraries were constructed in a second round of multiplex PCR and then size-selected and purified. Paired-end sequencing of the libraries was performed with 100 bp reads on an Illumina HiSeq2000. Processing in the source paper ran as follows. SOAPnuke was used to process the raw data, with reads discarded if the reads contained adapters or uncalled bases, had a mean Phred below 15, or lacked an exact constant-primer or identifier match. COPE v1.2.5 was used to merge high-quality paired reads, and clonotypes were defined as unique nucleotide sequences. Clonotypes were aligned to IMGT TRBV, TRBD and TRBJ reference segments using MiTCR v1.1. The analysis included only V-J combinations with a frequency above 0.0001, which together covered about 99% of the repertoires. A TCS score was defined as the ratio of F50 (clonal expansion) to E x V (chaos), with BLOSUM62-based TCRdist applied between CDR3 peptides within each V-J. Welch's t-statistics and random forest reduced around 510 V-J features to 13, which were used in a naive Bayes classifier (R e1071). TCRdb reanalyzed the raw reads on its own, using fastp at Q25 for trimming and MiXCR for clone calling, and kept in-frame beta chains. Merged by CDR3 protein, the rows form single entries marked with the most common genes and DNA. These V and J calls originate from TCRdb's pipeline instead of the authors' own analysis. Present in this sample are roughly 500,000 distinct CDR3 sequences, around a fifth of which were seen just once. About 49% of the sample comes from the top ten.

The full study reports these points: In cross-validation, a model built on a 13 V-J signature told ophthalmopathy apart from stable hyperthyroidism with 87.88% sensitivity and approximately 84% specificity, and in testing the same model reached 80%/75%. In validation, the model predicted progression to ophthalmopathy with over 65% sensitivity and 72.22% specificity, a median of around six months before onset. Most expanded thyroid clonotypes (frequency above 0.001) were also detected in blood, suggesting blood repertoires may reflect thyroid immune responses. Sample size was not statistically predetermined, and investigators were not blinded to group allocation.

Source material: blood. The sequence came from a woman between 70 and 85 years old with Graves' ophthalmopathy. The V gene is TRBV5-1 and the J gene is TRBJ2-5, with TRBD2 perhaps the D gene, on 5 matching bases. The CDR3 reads CASSLALAAYQETQYF. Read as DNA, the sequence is TGCGCCAGCAGCTTGGCGCTAGCAGCGTACCAAGAGACCCAGTACTTC. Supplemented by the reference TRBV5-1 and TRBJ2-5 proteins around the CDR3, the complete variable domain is KAGVTQTPRYLIKTRGQQVTLSCSPISGHRSVSWYQQTPGQGLQFLFEYFSETQRNKGNFPGRFSGRQFSNSRSEMNVSTLELGDSALYLCASSLALAAYQETQYFGPGTRLLVL.